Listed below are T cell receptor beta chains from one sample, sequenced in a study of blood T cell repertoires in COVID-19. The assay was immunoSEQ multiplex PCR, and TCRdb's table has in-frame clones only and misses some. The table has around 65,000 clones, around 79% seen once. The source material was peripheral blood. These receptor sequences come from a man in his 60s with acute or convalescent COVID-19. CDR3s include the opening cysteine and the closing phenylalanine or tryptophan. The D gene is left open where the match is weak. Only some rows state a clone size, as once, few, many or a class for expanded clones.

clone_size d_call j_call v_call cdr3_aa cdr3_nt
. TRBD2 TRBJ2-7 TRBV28 CASSRLTSGQYF TGTGCCAGCAGTCGACTTACTAGCGGGCAGTACTTC
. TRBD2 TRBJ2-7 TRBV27 CASSLGWPSGRDEQYF TGTGCCAGCAGTTTAGGGTGGCCTAGCGGGAGGGACGAGCAGTACTTC
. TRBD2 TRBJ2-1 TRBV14 CASSHRLAGFGNEQFF TGTGCCAGCAGCCATAGACTAGCGGGATTTGGCAATGAGCAGTTCTTC
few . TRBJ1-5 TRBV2 CASSEARTANQPQHF TGTGCCAGCAGTGAAGCTAGGACAGCCAATCAGCCCCAGCATTTT
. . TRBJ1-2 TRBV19 CASSTGDGYGYTF TGTGCCAGTAGTACAGGGGATGGCTATGGCTACACCTTC
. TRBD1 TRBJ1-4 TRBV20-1 CSASETGYEKLFF TGCAGTGCTAGTGAGACAGGGTACGAAAAACTGTTTTTT
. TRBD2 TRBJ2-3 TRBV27 CASSLVAGVTDTQYF TGTGCCAGCAGTTTAGTAGCGGGAGTGACAGATACGCAGTATTTT
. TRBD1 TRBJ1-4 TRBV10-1 CASRQGDGEKLFF TGCGCCAGCAGGCAGGGGGACGGTGAAAAACTGTTTTTT
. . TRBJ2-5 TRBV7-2 CASSLAGLVQETQYF TGTGCCAGCAGCTTAGCCGGGTTGGTCCAAGAGACCCAGTACTTC
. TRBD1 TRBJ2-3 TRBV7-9 CASSLNRGLGDTQYF TGTGCCAGCAGCTTAAACAGGGGGCTAGGAGATACGCAGTATTTT
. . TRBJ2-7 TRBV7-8 CASSLARSYEQYF TGTGCCAGCAGCTTAGCGCGTTCCTACGAGCAGTACTTC
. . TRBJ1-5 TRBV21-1 CASRTGVDGPQHF TGTGCCAGCCGAACAGGGGTTGATGGGCCCCAGCATTTT
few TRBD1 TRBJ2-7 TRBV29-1 CSVEVRGWEQYF TGCAGCGTTGAGGTCAGGGGGTGGGAGCAGTACTTC
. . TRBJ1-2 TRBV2 CAPFRPGNGYTF TGTGCCCCCTTTCGTCCAGGGAATGGCTACACCTTC
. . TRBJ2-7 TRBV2 CASSGQNYEQYF TGTGCCAGCAGTGGACAAAACTACGAGCAGTACTTC
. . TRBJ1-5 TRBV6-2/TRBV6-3 CASSYSARGTNSNQPQHF TGTGCCAGCAGTTACTCCGCGCGAGGAACTAATAGCAATCAGCCCCAGCATTTT
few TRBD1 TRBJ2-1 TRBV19 CASNTGQAGYNEQFF TGTGCCAGTAACACTGGACAGGCGGGCTACAATGAGCAGTTCTTC
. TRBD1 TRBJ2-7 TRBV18 CASSPPYRDSQYF TGTGCCAGCTCACCACCTTATAGGGACAGCCAGTACTTC
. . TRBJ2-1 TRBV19 CASSRSGEASSYNEQFF TGTGCCAGTAGTAGAAGTGGGGAGGCCAGCTCCTACAATGAGCAGTTCTTC
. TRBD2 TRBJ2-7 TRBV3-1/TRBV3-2 CASSLLHIGDYQNYEQYF TGTGCCAGCAGCCTGTTGCATATCGGGGACTACCAAAACTACGAGCAGTACTTC
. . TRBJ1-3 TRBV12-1 CASSQWDKSGNTIYF TGTGCCAGCAGCCAATGGGACAAGTCTGGAAACACCATATATTTT
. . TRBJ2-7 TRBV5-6 CASSLVGVGGQSYEQYF TGTGCCAGCAGCCTTGTGGGAGTGGGGGGACAGAGCTACGAGCAGTACTTC
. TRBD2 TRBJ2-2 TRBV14 CASSQEGGLAGLTGELFF TGTGCCAGCAGCCAAGAAGGTGGGCTAGCGGGACTCACCGGGGAGCTGTTTTTT
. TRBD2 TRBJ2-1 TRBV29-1 CSVPPPGLVGNEQFF TGCAGCGTTCCCCCTCCGGGACTAGTAGGCAATGAGCAGTTCTTC
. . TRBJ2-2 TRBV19 CASSIGNPNTGELFF TGTGCCAGTAGTATTGGCAATCCGAACACCGGGGAGCTGTTTTTT
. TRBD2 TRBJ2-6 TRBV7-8 CASSLRTSGGSGANVLTF TGTGCCAGCAGCTTAAGGACTAGCGGGGGCTCTGGGGCCAACGTCCTGACTTTC
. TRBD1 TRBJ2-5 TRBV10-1 CASSGDSPFQETQYF TGCGCCAGCAGTGGGGACAGCCCCTTCCAAGAGACCCAGTACTTC
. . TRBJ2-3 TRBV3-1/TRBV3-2 CASSQVLNTDTQYF TGTGCCAGCAGCCAAGTACTGAACACAGATACGCAGTATTTT
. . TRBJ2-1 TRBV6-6 CASSYGDTEQFF TGTGCCAGCAGTTACGGGGACACCGAGCAGTTCTTC
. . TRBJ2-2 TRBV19 CASSIGGRGNTGELFF TGTGCCAGTAGTATAGGGGGCAGGGGGAACACCGGGGAGCTGTTTTTT
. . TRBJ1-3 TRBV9 CASSLFDRTKGNTIYF TGTGCCAGCAGCCTTTTCGACAGAACGAAAGGAAACACCATATATTTT
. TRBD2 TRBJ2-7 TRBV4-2 CASSQSTSGTYEQYF TGTGCCAGCAGCCAAAGCACTAGCGGAACCTACGAGCAGTACTTC
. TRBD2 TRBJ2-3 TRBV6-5 CASSGSGSWGDTQYF TGTGCCAGCAGCGGTAGCGGGAGTTGGGGAGATACGCAGTATTTT
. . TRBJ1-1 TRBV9 CASSVAGDLVNTEAFF TGTGCCAGCAGCGTAGCAGGGGATCTGGTGAACACTGAAGCTTTCTTT
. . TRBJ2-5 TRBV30 CAWSVIRAETQYF TGTGCCTGGAGTGTAATCAGGGCGGAGACCCAGTACTTC
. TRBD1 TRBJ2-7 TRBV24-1 CATSDPTGGFYEQYF TGTGCCACCAGTGACCCGACAGGGGGCTTCTACGAGCAGTACTTC
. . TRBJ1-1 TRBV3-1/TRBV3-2 CASSQGGEAFF TGTGCCAGCAGCCAGGGGGGTGAAGCTTTCTTT
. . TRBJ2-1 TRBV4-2 CASSQDKHEQFF TGTGCCAGCAGCCAAGATAAGCACGAGCAGTTCTTC
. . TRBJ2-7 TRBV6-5 CASSTRKQAPDEQYF TGTGCCAGCAGTACTCGAAAACAGGCTCCGGACGAGCAGTACTTC
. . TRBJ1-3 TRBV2 CASIKDRTSGNTIYF TGTGCCAGCATAAAGGACAGAACCTCTGGAAACACCATATATTTT
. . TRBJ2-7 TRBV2 CASNLGGGHSYEQYF TGTGCCAGCAACCTTGGGGGGGGGCACAGCTACGAGCAGTACTTC
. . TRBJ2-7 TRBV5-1 CASSFYRLGSSYEQYF TGCGCCAGCAGCTTTTACCGACTAGGGAGCTCCTACGAGCAGTACTTC
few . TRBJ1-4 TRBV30 CAWNTLYGTNNEKLFF TGTGCCTGGAATACTTTATACGGGACAAATAATGAAAAACTGTTTTTT
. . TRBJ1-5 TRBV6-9 CASSYSSNQPQHF TGTGCCAGCAGTTACAGTAGCAATCAGCCCCAGCATTTT
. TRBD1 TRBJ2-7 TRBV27 CASSLMAGGEQYF TGTGCCAGCAGTTTAATGGCAGGGGGAGAGCAGTACTTC